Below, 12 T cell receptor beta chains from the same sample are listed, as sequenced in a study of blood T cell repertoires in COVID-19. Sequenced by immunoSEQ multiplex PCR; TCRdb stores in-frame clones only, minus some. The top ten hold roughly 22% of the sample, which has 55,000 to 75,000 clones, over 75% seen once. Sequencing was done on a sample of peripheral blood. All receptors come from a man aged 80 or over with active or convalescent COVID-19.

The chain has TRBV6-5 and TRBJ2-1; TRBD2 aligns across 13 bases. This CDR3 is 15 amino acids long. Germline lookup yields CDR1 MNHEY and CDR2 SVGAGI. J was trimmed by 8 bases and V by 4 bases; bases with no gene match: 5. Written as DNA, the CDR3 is TGTGCCAGCAGTTCGAGACTAGCGGGGGGATATGAGCAGTTCTTC. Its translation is CASSSRLAGGYEQFF.

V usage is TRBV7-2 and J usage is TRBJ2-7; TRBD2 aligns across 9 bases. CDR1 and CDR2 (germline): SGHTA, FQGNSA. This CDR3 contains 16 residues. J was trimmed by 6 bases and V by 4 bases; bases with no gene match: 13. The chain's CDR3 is CASSSNWAGGPREQYF. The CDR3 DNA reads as TGTGCCAGCAGCTCCAACTGGGCGGGAGGGCCCCGCGAGCAGTACTTC.

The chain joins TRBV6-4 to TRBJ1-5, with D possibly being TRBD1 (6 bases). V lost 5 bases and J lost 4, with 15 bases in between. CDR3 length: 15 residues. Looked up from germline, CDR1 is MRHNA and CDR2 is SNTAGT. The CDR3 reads CASSPQGGGNQPQHF. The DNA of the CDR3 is TGTGCCAGCAGTCCACAGGGTGGAGGTAATCAGCCCCAGCATTTT.

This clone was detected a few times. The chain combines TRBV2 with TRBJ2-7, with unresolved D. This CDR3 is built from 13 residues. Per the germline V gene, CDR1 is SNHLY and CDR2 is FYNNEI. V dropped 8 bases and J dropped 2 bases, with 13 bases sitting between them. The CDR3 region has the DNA TGTGCCAGCCTTCGAGACGGAGCCTACGAGCAGTACTTC. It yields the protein CASLRDGAYEQYF.

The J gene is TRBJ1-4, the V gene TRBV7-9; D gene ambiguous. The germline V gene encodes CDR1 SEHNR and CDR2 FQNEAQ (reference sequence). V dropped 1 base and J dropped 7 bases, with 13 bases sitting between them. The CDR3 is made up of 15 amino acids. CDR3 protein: CASSLDSGSGEKLFF. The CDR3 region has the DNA TGTGCCAGCAGCTTAGATTCGGGGTCTGGTGAAAAACTGTTTTTT.

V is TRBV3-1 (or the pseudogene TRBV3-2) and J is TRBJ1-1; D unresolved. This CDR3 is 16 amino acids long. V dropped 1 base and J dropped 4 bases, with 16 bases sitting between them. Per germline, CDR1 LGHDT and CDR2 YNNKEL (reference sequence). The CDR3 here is CASSQVTKPSGTEAFF. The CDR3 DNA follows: TGTGCCAGCAGCCAAGTGACGAAGCCGTCGGGCACTGAAGCTTTCTTT.

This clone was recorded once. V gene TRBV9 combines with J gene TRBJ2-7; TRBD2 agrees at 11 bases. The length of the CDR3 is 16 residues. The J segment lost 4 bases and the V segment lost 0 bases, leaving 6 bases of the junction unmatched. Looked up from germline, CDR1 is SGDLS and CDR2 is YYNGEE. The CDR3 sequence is CASSVEGTSGRYEQYF. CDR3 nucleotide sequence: TGTGCCAGCAGCGTAGAGGGGACTAGCGGACGTTACGAGCAGTACTTC. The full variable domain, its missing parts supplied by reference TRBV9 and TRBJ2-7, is DSGVTQTPKHLITATGQRVTLRCSPRSGDLSVYWYQQSLDQGLQFLIQYYNGEERAKGNILERFSAQQFPDLHSELNLSSLELGDSALYFCASSVEGTSGRYEQYFGPGTRLTVT.

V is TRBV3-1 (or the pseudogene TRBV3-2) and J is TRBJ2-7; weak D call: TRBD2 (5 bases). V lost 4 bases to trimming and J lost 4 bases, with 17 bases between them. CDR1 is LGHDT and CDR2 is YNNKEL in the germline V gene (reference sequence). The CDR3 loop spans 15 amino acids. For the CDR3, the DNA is TGTGCCAGCAGCCCAAAAGGTTTACGGGATTACGAGCAGTACTTC. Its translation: CASSPKGLRDYEQYF.

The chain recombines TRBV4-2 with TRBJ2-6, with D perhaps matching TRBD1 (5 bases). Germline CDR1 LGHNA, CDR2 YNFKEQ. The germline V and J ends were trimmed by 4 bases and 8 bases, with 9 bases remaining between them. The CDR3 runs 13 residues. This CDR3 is CASSPQGPNVLTF. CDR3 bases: TGTGCCAGCAGCCCTCAGGGTCCCAACGTCCTGACTTTC.

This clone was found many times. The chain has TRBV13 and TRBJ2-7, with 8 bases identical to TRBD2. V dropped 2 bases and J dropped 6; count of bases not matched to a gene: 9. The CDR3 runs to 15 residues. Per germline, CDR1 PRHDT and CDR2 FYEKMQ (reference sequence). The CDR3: CASSLKGSGEGEQYF. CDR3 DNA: TGTGCCAGCAGCTTAAAGGGTAGCGGGGAAGGCGAGCAGTACTTC.

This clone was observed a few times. The CDR3 region is CASSSGTGGISPLHF. The CDR3 DNA reads as TGTGCCAGCAGCTCCGGGACAGGGGGCATTTCACCCCTCCACTTT. The rearrangement uses TRBV7-3 and TRBJ1-6; 12 bases match TRBD1. The germline gives CDR1 SGHTA, CDR2 FQGTGA. The CDR3 contains 15 residues. Germline trimming cut 4 bases from V and 9 bases from J; bases unmatched to any gene: 4.

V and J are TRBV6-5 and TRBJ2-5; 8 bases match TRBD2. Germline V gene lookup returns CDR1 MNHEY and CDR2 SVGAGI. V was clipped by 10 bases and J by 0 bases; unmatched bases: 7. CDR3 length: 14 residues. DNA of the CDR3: TGTGCCACGGGGGGGGATCCGTACCAAGAGACCCAGTACTTC. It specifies CATGGDPYQETQYF.